This TCR beta chain stems from a study of blood T cell repertoires in COVID-19. Study information: From T cells, B-cell-depleted T cells, or PBMCs came the material, which was cDNA or gDNA.

The table came from immunoSEQ multiplex PCR; TCRdb's copy has only in-frame clones and leaves some out. Here the sample spans approximately 220,000 clones, approximately 86% being singletons. Participant-reported clinical history was the basis for cohort assignment. The CDR3 loop spans 12 amino acids. CDR1 and CDR2 from the germline V gene are SNHLY and FYNNEI. With 11 bases removed from V and 4 bases from J, the gap between germline ends came to 14 bases. Input material: PBMCs or T cells enriched from blood (not recorded which). This rearrangement joins TRBV2 to TRBJ1-2, with a tentative D call TRBD1 (5 bases). The clonotype comes from a woman aged 25 to 39 who had been exposed to COVID-19. The CDR3 loop reads CACFGGTYGYTF. CDR3 sequence (DNA): TGTGCCTGCTTCGGGGGAACCTATGGCTACACCTTC.